This TCR beta chain is from a study of blood T cell repertoires in COVID-19. About the research overall: From the United States, Italy and Spain came samples of acute and convalescent COVID-19.

Using immunoSEQ multiplex PCR, the repertoire was profiled, and TCRdb retains in-frame clones only, with some absent. The top ten clones hold approximately 2.5% of a sample with 120,000 to 150,000 clones, 70% to 90% of them seen once. Trimming at V came to 2 bases and at J to 4 bases, leaving 12 bases not matched to a gene. Germline loops: CDR1 MNHEY, CDR2 SVGEGT. The CDR3 loop spans 18 amino acids. This TCR came from a human donor with acute or convalescent COVID-19. The donor label of this sample is uncertain. The chain links TRBV6-2 or TRBV6-3 to TRBJ2-3; 10 bases line up with TRBD2. Sequencing used peripheral blood. This chain's CDR3 is CASSYPTYLAGEADTQYF. The DNA for the CDR3 is TGTGCCAGCAGTTACCCGACCTATCTAGCGGGGGAGGCAGATACGCAGTATTTT.